The 20 T cell receptor beta chains presented below share a single source sample, sequenced in a study of early T cells in non-severe SARS-CoV-2 infection. TCRdb called the 5' RACE reads again in MiXCR, with one record for every CDR3 protein. This sample has about 70,000 distinct CDR3 sequences, with less than 12% found just once. Sequencing was performed on whole blood, taken at baseline. The receptor source for this set is an adult who was a healthcare worker with PCR-confirmed SARS-CoV-2 infection or an uninfected control (not recorded which).

This clonotype came up a few times. The rearrangement joins TRBV7-2 to TRBJ2-3; perhaps TRBD2 as D (5 bases). CDR1 is SGHTA, CDR2 FQGNSA, per germline. The length of the CDR3 is 14 residues. Trimming shortened V by 1 base and J by 5 bases, and 10 bases separated the two germline ends. This CDR3 is CASSLEASQDTQYF. The CDR3 region has the DNA TGTGCCAGCAGCTTAGAGGCTAGCCAAGATACGCAGTATTTT.

The chain combines TRBV19 with TRBJ1-5, with D possibly being TRBD1 (5 bases). V lost 2 bases, J lost 6 bases, and 14 bases lay in between. Germline assignment: CDR1 LNHDA and CDR2 SQIVND (reference sequence). CDR3 size: 15 residues. The CDR3 sequence: CASSIIVQGGQPQHF. For the CDR3, the DNA is TGTGCCAGTAGTATAATCGTCCAGGGCGGTCAGCCCCAGCATTTT.

This clonotype was detected a few times. V and J are TRBV7-8 and TRBJ2-3; 10 nucleotides agree with TRBD2. The CDR3 runs 21 residues. With V trimmed by 1 base and J by 1 base, 17 bases remained unmatched. Germline V gene lookup returns CDR1 SGHVS and CDR2 FQNEAQ. The CDR3 reads CASSLVLGSGRIPIRTDTQYF. The CDR3 DNA follows: TGTGCCAGCAGCTTAGTCTTGGGTAGCGGGAGGATCCCTATACGCACAGATACGCAGTATTTT.

This clonotype showed up many times. J is TRBJ2-4 and V is TRBV5-5; D ambiguous. Trimming removed 0 bases at V and 0 bases at J, with 10 bases between. CDR1 is SGHKS and CDR2 is YYEKEE in the germline V gene (reference sequence). CDR3 length: 16 amino acids. The CDR3 spells CASSLDRILAKNIQYF. The CDR3 coding sequence is TGTGCCAGCAGCTTGGACAGAATACTAGCCAAAAACATTCAGTACTTC.

The chain links TRBV29-1 to TRBJ2-7, with TRBD2 identical over 9 bases. The CDR3 covers 14 residues. Germline-derived CDR1 and CDR2 are SQVTM and ANQGSEA. Trimming took 4 bases from V and 1 from J; bases not matched to a gene: 5. The CDR3 DNA is TGCAGCGTTGTTAAAACTAGCGGGTCCTACGAGCAGTACTTC. Amino acids: CSVVKTSGSYEQYF.

This clonotype was counted between two and nine times. The rearrangement uses TRBV5-5 and TRBJ2-5; possible D gene TRBD2, 5 bases. Trimming removed 4 bases from V and 5 bases from J, with 18 bases in between. Germline CDR1 SGHKS, CDR2 YYEKEE (reference sequence). The CDR3 totals 15 residues. The CDR3 is CASSLVGDGGETQYF. Written as DNA, the CDR3 is TGTGCCAGCAGCCTCGTCGGGGATGGCGGTGAGACCCAGTACTTC.

Note on this clonotype: Being one base from a much bigger clone, this may be a read error. This chain links TRBV28 with TRBJ1-2, with a weak D call TRBD1 (6 bases). Germline assignment: CDR1 MDHEN and CDR2 SYDVKM. The CDR3 sequence is 17 residues long. The CDR3 is CASSPAPSRGYNYGYPF. The CDR3 DNA reads TGTGCCAGCAGTCCCGCCCCTTCGAGGGGGTATAACTATGGCTACCCCTTC.

This clonotype was picked up many times. The chain is built from TRBV12-3 or TRBV12-4 and TRBJ1-1; no clear D gene. Trimming stripped 2 bases from V and 0 bases from J, with 7 bases between. The CDR3 runs 14 residues. This CDR3 is CASSLKAMNTEAFF. CDR3 nucleotide sequence: TGTGCCAGCAGTTTAAAGGCCATGAACACTGAAGCTTTCTTT.

In its sample, this clonotype was seen many times. The chain is built from TRBV4-3 and TRBJ2-3; unclear D gene. In germline, CDR1 is LGHNA, CDR2 YSLEER. The CDR3 is made up of 14 amino acids. V was shortened by 1 base and J by 4 bases, with 9 bases between the two germline ends. In DNA, the CDR3 is TGCGCCAGCAGCCAAGGAGGCAGCCCAGATACGCAGTATTTT. Protein: CASSQGGSPDTQYF.

This clonotype came up many times. This rearrangement joins TRBV6-5 to TRBJ2-1, with D unresolved. Per the germline V gene, CDR1 is MNHEY and CDR2 is SVGAGI. The CDR3 is 16 residues long. V was trimmed by 0 bases and J by 10 bases, leaving 19 bases between them. CDR3 protein: CASSYSSASPQREQFF. CDR3 coding DNA: TGTGCCAGCAGTTACTCGTCAGCGTCTCCTCAAAGGGAGCAGTTCTTC.

In this sample, this clonotype turned up many times. The V gene is TRBV25-1, the J gene TRBJ2-7, with D possibly being TRBD1 (5 bases). CDR3 length: 13 residues. V was trimmed by 6 bases and J by 0 bases, leaving 9 bases between them. From germline, CDR1 is MGHDK and CDR2 SYGVNS. The DNA for the CDR3 is TGTGCCAGCAGGACAGCTAGCTCCTACGAGCAGTACTTC. It is translated as CASRTASSYEQYF.

This clonotype has at least ten counts. V and J are TRBV28 and TRBJ2-2; D is undetermined. The ends were cut back, 4 bases at V and 6 bases at J, with 0 bases in the middle. CDR1 and CDR2 from the germline V gene are MDHEN and SYDVKM. The CDR3 extends over 10 amino acids. The DNA for the CDR3 is TGTGCCAGCAGTTCCGGGGAGCTGTTTTTT. Amino acids: CASSSGELFF.

The chain combines TRBV7-9 with TRBJ1-1, with D perhaps matching TRBD1 (5 bases). Deletions cut 5 bases from V and 7 bases from J, with 11 bases between. The CDR3 is 12 amino acids. Germline V gives CDR1 SEHNR, CDR2 FQNEAQ (reference sequence). CDR3 loop: CASSRGEGEAFF. CDR3 nucleotides: TGTGCCAGCAGCCGGGGGGAAGGTGAAGCTTTCTTT.

This clonotype has ten or more counts. The chain uses TRBV3-1 and TRBJ2-7; 7 nucleotides align to TRBD1. With 0 bases clipped from V and 8 bases from J, the junction kept 13 bases outside the gene matches. CDR1 and CDR2 (germline): LGHDT, YNNKEL (reference sequence). The CDR3 contains 16 residues. The CDR3 DNA reads as TGTGCCAGCAGCCAAGATCCACAACAGGGGAGTGTTAAGCAGTACTTC. Amino acids: CASSQDPQQGSVKQYF.

This clonotype occurred many times. This chain links TRBV29-1 with TRBJ2-5; D perhaps matches TRBD1 (6 bases). This CDR3 contains 14 residues. V was cut by 5 bases and J by 3 bases, with 16 bases left in between. Per germline, CDR1 SQVTM and CDR2 ANQGSEA. CDR3 DNA: TGCAGCGTTCCCAGCCACTGGACAGAAGAGACCCAGTACTTC. Protein product: CSVPSHWTEETQYF.

The chain has TRBV28 and TRBJ1-4; 7 positions match TRBD1. With V trimmed by 6 bases and J by 5 bases, 0 bases remained unmatched. The CDR3 has 12 amino acids. Per germline, CDR1 MDHEN and CDR2 SYDVKM. In DNA form, the CDR3 reads TGTGCCAGCAGGACAGGGAATGAAAAACTGTTTTTT. This sequence encodes CASRTGNEKLFF.

This clonotype was counted at least ten times. J is TRBJ1-1 and V is TRBV20-1; D call uncertain. CDR3 length equals 13 residues. The V and J ends lost 1 base and 3 bases respectively, with 9 bases between them. The germline CDR1 and CDR2 sequences are DFQATT and SNEGSKA (reference sequence). CDR3 DNA sequence: TGCAGTGCTAGAGGTGGAAGGGACACTGAAGCTTTCTTT. Translating gives CSARGGRDTEAFF.

V gene TRBV5-5 combines with J gene TRBJ2-2; maybe TRBD1 (6 bases). The CDR3 is made up of 14 amino acids. V lost 2 bases to trimming and J lost 4 bases, with 9 bases between them. Germline loops: CDR1 SGHKS, CDR2 YYEKEE (reference sequence). CDR3 sequence: CASSLSQGTGELFF. In nucleotides, the CDR3 is TGTGCCAGCAGCTTATCACAGGGCACCGGGGAGCTGTTTTTT.

There are a few counts of this clonotype. J is TRBJ2-2 and V is TRBV10-3; D gene unclear. Germline CDR1 is ENHRY and CDR2 is SYGVKD. V gave up 2 bases and J gave up 4 bases, with 5 bases separating them. This CDR3 contains 13 residues. CDR3 coding DNA: TGTGCCATCAGTGAGATTAGCACCGGGGAGCTGTTTTTT. Its translation: CAISEISTGELFF.

V is TRBV6-2 or TRBV6-3 and J is TRBJ2-3; 9 nucleotides agree with TRBD2. The CDR3 consists of 12 residues. From germline, CDR1 is MNHEY and CDR2 SVGEGT. V shed 0 bases and J 14 bases; nucleotides not matched to a gene: 3. The CDR3: CASSYSAGGRYF. CDR3 DNA: TGTGCCAGCAGTTACTCAGCGGGAGGCCGGTATTTT.